This entry lists 23 T cell receptor beta chains sequenced from one sample in a study of T-cell memory formation after mild COVID-19. From the 5' RACE reads, TCRdb called clonotypes with MiXCR, one entry per CDR3 protein. This table has roughly 580,000 distinct CDR3 sequences, about 20% appearing once. The sequenced sample consisted of PBMCs or a T cell subset sorted from them (not recorded which). The receptors were sampled from an adult woman who had mild COVID-19 (a few samples of this study predate the infection). Cell type and time point are not known.

CDR3 residues: CASSPPQGANVLTF. The CDR3 DNA reads TGTGCCAGCTCACCACCGCAGGGGGCCAACGTCCTGACTTTC. The chain combines TRBV18 with TRBJ2-6, with no clear D. The V gene's germline CDR1 is KGHSH and CDR2 LQKENI. V was pared by 0 bases and J by 4 bases, with 4 bases between. There are 14 residues in the CDR3.

This clonotype was observed a handful of times. This chain uses TRBV5-1 with TRBJ1-2; the D gene is possibly TRBD1 (5 bases). V was trimmed by 4 bases and J by 5 bases, leaving 18 bases between them. The CDR3 totals 15 residues. Per the germline V gene, CDR1 is SGHRS and CDR2 is YFSETQ. CDR3 amino acids: CASSGGEPRVYGYTF. The CDR3 nucleotides read TGCGCCAGCAGCGGGGGTGAACCACGGGTGTATGGCTACACCTTC.

V and J are TRBV6-5 and TRBJ2-2; 8 bases match TRBD1. The trim removed 7 bases at V and 7 bases at J, leaving 11 bases unmatched. The CDR3 runs 15 residues. Germline CDR1 MNHEY, CDR2 SVGAGI. CDR3 sequence reads: CASTNRGKGDGELFF. CDR3 nucleotides: TGTGCCAGCACCAACAGGGGGAAAGGAGACGGGGAGCTGTTTTTT.

This chain links TRBV19 with TRBJ2-5; tentative D call: TRBD2 (6 bases). Germline V gene sequence: CDR1 LNHDA, CDR2 SQIVND (reference sequence). V was trimmed by 6 bases and J by 2 bases, leaving 13 bases between them. This CDR3 contains 14 residues. Here the CDR3 DNA reads TGTGCCAGTAGGGGGACGGGGGAACAAGAGACCCAGTACTTC. Its translation is CASRGTGEQETQYF. The complete variable domain, with remaining parts taken from reference TRBV19 and TRBJ2-5, reads DGGITQSPKYLFRKEGQNVTLSCEQNLNHDAMYWYRQDPGQGLRLIYYSQIVNDFQKGDIAEGYSVSREKKESFPLTVTSAQKNPTAFYLCASRGTGEQETQYFGPGTRLLVL.

This clonotype has just a few counts. V usage is TRBV9 and J usage is TRBJ2-1; 9 bases map to TRBD2. Germline CDR1 is SGDLS and CDR2 is YYNGEE. V gave up 3 bases and J gave up 5 bases; unmatched junction bases: 12. The CDR3 is 17 residues long. The CDR3 DNA sequence: TGTGCCAGCAGCGGAAATGCCAAGGGACTAGCTAACAATGAGCAGTTCTTC. Translation: CASSGNAKGLANNEQFF.

As for this clonotype: With a much larger clone just one base away, this may be a read error. The chain links TRBV27 to TRBJ2-7; 7 bases fit TRBD1. Trimming took 5 bases from V and 6 from J; bases not matched to a gene: 1. The CDR3 consists of 11 residues. In germline, CDR1 is MNHEY, CDR2 SMNVEV (reference sequence). CDR3 nucleotides: TGTGCCAGCAGTGACAGGGTCGAGCAGTACTTC. It encodes CASSDRVEQYF.

There are a few counts of this clonotype. The chain couples TRBV19 to TRBJ1-1; 7 nucleotides align to TRBD1. The ends lost 3 bases at V and 7 bases at J; junction bases unmatched: 8. Germline V gene sequence: CDR1 LNHDA, CDR2 SQIVND (reference sequence). This CDR3 contains 14 residues. CDR3 DNA: TGTGCCAGTAGTATTAGGGACAGTGGGAATGAAGCTTTCTTT. It yields the protein CASSIRDSGNEAFF.

Ten or more counts support this clonotype. The chain is built from TRBV4-1 and TRBJ2-5, with 9 bases aligning to TRBD1. Germline V gene lookup returns CDR1 MGHRA and CDR2 YSYEKL. This CDR3 spans 16 amino acids. V shed 0 bases and J 5 bases; nucleotides not matched to a gene: 7. The CDR3 nucleotides read TGCGCCAGCAGCCAAGATCCCGGACAGGGGAGGGAGACCCAGTACTTC. It encodes CASSQDPGQGRETQYF.

The chain is built from TRBV7-9 and TRBJ2-1; 8 bases match TRBD1. The CDR3 covers 18 residues. Germline assignment: CDR1 SEHNR and CDR2 FQNEAQ (reference sequence). The trim removed 1 base at V and 6 bases at J, leaving 14 bases unmatched. CDR3 sequence reads: CASSLVGRTGLGRNEQFF. DNA of the CDR3: TGTGCCAGCAGCTTAGTAGGCCGGACAGGGTTAGGGCGCAATGAGCAGTTCTTC.

The sample holds a few counts of this clonotype. The J gene is TRBJ1-6, the V gene TRBV6-5; D perhaps matches TRBD1 (6 bases). The CDR3 sequence is 17 residues long. V was clipped by 5 bases and J by 2 bases, with 16 bases between them. Germline V gives CDR1 MNHEY, CDR2 SVGAGI. The CDR3 DNA sequence: TGTGCCAGCAGTCGGCTCGGAGGGGGAACCTATAATTCACCCCTCCACTTT. As protein: CASSRLGGGTYNSPLHF.

This clonotype was counted between two and nine times. The V gene is TRBV6-2 or TRBV6-3, the J gene TRBJ1-1; a weak D match, TRBD1 (5 bases). This CDR3 has 17 amino acids. With 8 bases removed from V and 0 bases from J, the gap between germline ends came to 22 bases. Germline CDR1 MNHEY, CDR2 SVGEGT. The CDR3 sequence: CASGTLGTLFMNTEAFF. CDR3 DNA: TGTGCCAGCGGGACTCTGGGAACTTTATTCATGAACACTGAAGCTTTCTTT.

CDR3 sequence (DNA): TGCGCCAGCAGCCGCGCCCCGGGAGGGGATCAGCCCCAGCATTTT. Protein product: CASSRAPGGDQPQHF. This chain uses TRBV4-1 with TRBJ1-5; tentative D call: TRBD1 (5 bases). CDR1 MGHRA and CDR2 YSYEKL come from the germline V gene. Trimming cost V 4 bases and J 5 bases, with 15 bases left between them. The CDR3 sequence is 15 residues long.

The chain uses TRBV5-1 and TRBJ2-4, with a possible D match to TRBD2 (5 bases). Germline assignment: CDR1 SGHRS and CDR2 YFSETQ. V was trimmed by 0 bases and J by 1 base, leaving 8 bases between them. CDR3 size: 15 residues. The CDR3 sequence is CASSLDTSAKNIQYF. The CDR3 DNA reads TGCGCCAGCAGCTTGGACACTAGTGCCAAAAACATTCAGTACTTC.

This clonotype was observed a handful of times. CDR3 amino acids: CASTKVPRDTQYF. As DNA, the CDR3 is TGTGCCAGCACAAAGGTGCCGAGGGATACGCAGTATTTT. V is TRBV2 and J is TRBJ2-3; D gene unclear. Germline V gives CDR1 SNHLY, CDR2 FYNNEI. The length of the CDR3 is 13 residues. Trimming shortened V by 7 bases and J by 6 bases, and 14 bases separated the two germline ends. The variable domain in full, completed from reference TRBV2 and TRBJ2-3, reads EPEVTQTPSHQVTQMGQEVILRCVPISNHLYFYWYRQILGQKVEFLVSFYNNEISEKSEIFDDQFSVERPDGSNFTLKIRSTKLEDSAMYFCASTKVPRDTQYFGPGTRLTVL.

This clonotype has more than one count but fewer than ten. The chain carries TRBV5-1 and TRBJ2-1; no definite D call. The germline V gene encodes CDR1 SGHRS and CDR2 YFSETQ. V lost 5 bases and J lost 6, with 18 bases in between. The CDR3 extends over 15 amino acids. The CDR3 DNA sequence: TGCGCCAGCAGGTCCTGGACCACCAGTGGCAATGAGCAGTTCTTC. It yields the protein CASRSWTTSGNEQFF.

The rearrangement uses TRBV18 and TRBJ2-1, with D possibly TRBD1 on 6 matching bases. Germline CDR1 reads KGHSH; CDR2 reads LQKENI. The length of the CDR3 is 14 residues. Trimming shortened V by 6 bases and J by 6 bases, and 15 bases separated the two germline ends. DNA for the CDR3: TGTGCCAGCTCCTCCGAACAGGGTAGCAATGAGCAGTTCTTC. Protein sequence: CASSSEQGSNEQFF.

This sequence joins TRBV6-6 and TRBJ2-7; D is unresolved. The CDR3 length is 12 residues. Per germline, CDR1 MNHNY and CDR2 SVGAGI (reference sequence). The V gene lost 5 bases and the J gene lost 5 bases, with 10 bases spanning the gap. The CDR3 nucleotides read TGTGCCAGCAGTCAAATGAGCAACGAGCAGTACTTC. Its translation is CASSQMSNEQYF.

This clonotype occurred a few times. The chain links TRBV7-2 to TRBJ2-2, with 8 bases fitting TRBD2. Trimming at V came to 4 bases and at J to 5 bases, leaving 12 bases not matched to a gene. Germline CDR1 is SGHTA and CDR2 is FQGNSA. The CDR3 has 17 amino acids. The CDR3 is CASSSGRIAGLTGELFF. The CDR3 region has the DNA TGTGCCAGCAGCTCCGGGAGGATAGCGGGACTTACCGGGGAGCTGTTTTTT. Full variable domain (missing parts from reference TRBV7-2 and TRBJ2-2): GAGVSQSPSNKVTEKGKDVELRCDPISGHTALYWYRQSLGQGLEFLIYFQGNSAPDKSGLPSDRFSAERTGGSVSTLTIQRTQQEDSAVYLCASSSGRIAGLTGELFFGEGSRLTVL.

This clonotype has just one count. CDR3 in amino acids: CASSPGTSGAYTGELFF. DNA of the CDR3: TGCGCCAGCAGCCCGGGGACTAGCGGGGCGTACACCGGGGAGCTGTTTTTT. V is TRBV5-1 and J is TRBJ2-2; 13 positions agree with TRBD2. Germline lookup yields CDR1 SGHRS and CDR2 YFSETQ. V was pared by 4 bases and J by 3 bases, with 6 bases of the junction left unmatched. CDR3 length: 17 residues.

This clonotype has only a few counts. This chain joins TRBV30 and TRBJ2-7; D gene uncertain. Trimming removed 2 bases from V and 2 bases from J, with 10 bases in between. The CDR3 covers 13 residues. The germline V gene encodes CDR1 GTSNPN and CDR2 SVGIG (reference sequence). CDR3 nucleotide sequence: TGTGCCTGGAGTCCGACCGTGACCTACGAGCAGTACTTC. It translates to CAWSPTVTYEQYF. The complete variable domain, with remaining parts taken from reference TRBV30 and TRBJ2-7, reads SQTIHQWPATLVQPVGSPLSLECTVEGTSNPNLYWYRQAAGRGLQLLFYSVGIGQISSEVPQNLSASRPQDRQFILSSKKLLLSDSGFYLCAWSPTVTYEQYFGPGTRLTVT.

The chain joins TRBV2 to TRBJ2-2; D assignment may be TRBD1 or TRBD2 (5 bases each). Germline V lookup: CDR1 SNHLY, CDR2 FYNNEI. Trimming left V 6 bases short and J 3 bases short, with 8 bases between. CDR3 length equals 13 residues. The CDR3 DNA follows: TGTGCCAGCAGCGGGACCCACACCGGGGAGCTGTTTTTT. Encoded protein: CASSGTHTGELFF.

A few counts support this clonotype. The rearrangement uses TRBV28 and TRBJ2-7, with a tentative D call TRBD2 (5 bases). V lost 8 bases to trimming and J lost 4 bases, with 24 bases between them. The germline gives CDR1 MDHEN, CDR2 SYDVKM. CDR3 length equals 16 residues. CDR3 nucleotide sequence: TGTGCCAGCGGCCAGCGGCCGAAACTCCCCCAATACGAGCAGTACTTC. Translated: CASGQRPKLPQYEQYF.

This clonotype has a count of ten or more. The rearrangement uses TRBV7-9 and TRBJ1-1; D is perhaps TRBD1 (6 bases). The CDR3 totals 13 residues. Germline V gene sequence: CDR1 SEHNR, CDR2 FQNEAQ (reference sequence). Trimming removed 4 bases at V and 4 bases at J, with 10 bases between. This CDR3 is CASSSRQATEAFF. For the CDR3, the DNA is TGTGCCAGCAGCTCGCGACAGGCCACTGAAGCTTTCTTT. The full variable domain, completed using reference TRBV7-9 and TRBJ1-1, is DTGVSQNPRHKITKRGQNVTFRCDPISEHNRLYWYRQTLGQGPEFLTYFQNEAQLEKSRLLSDRFSAERPKGSFSTLEIQRTEQGDSAMYLCASSSRQATEAFFGQGTRLTVV.